These 26 T cell receptor beta chains came from one sample sequenced in a study of blood T cells in healthy people across ages. Primed by a sample-barcoded 5' primer and a J-beta primer mix, a second PCR proceeded for roughly 6 to 12 cycles. TCRdb recomputed calls from the 5' RACE reads with MiXCR, one row per CDR3 protein. The table has about 400,000 distinct CDR3 sequences, approximately 51% seen once. Specimen: blood. Receptor source: a man between 60 and 70 years old in good health.

Many counts were recorded for this clonotype. This sequence joins TRBV5-1 and TRBJ2-7, with D tentatively TRBD1 (6 bases). Germline assignment: CDR1 SGHRS and CDR2 YFSETQ. CDR3 size: 14 residues. The V end was cut by 1 base, the J end by 2 bases, with 10 bases between. CDR3 bases: TGCGCCAGCAGCTTGACAGGGCCCACCTACGAGCAGTACTTC. Its protein product is CASSLTGPTYEQYF.

There are a few counts of this clonotype. The chain employs TRBV2 and TRBJ1-2; TRBD1 might be the D (6 bases). The germline gives CDR1 SNHLY, CDR2 FYNNEI. There are 15 residues in the CDR3. Trimming removed 2 bases from V and 0 bases from J, with 10 bases in between. The CDR3 region is CASSERGQANYGYTF. The CDR3 bases are TGTGCCAGCAGTGAACGGGGGCAGGCTAACTATGGCTACACCTTC.

The V and J genes are TRBV15 and TRBJ2-4, with 12 bases aligning to TRBD2. With the DNA end fitting TRBJ2-7 better, the J assignment may be wrong. Germline loops: CDR1 LNHNV, CDR2 YYDKDF (reference sequence). The CDR3 has 15 residues. DNA for the CDR3: TGTGCCACCAGCAGAGCGCTAGCGGGAGGGATCGAGCAGTACTTC. Translation: CATSRALAGGIEQYF.

This clonotype is labeled medium-sized. The V call is TRBV20-1, the J call TRBJ2-7; 9 bases map to TRBD1. Per germline, CDR1 DFQATT and CDR2 SNEGSKA (reference sequence). V shed 3 bases and J 2 bases; nucleotides not matched to a gene: 11. The CDR3 consists of 16 residues. The CDR3 coding sequence is TGCAGTGCTAGTGGGGCCGGGACAGGGTACCCCTACGAGCAGTACTTC. This codes for CSASGAGTGYPYEQYF.

The chain uses TRBV7-9 and TRBJ1-6; maybe TRBD1 (6 bases). The V and J ends lost 3 bases and 9 bases respectively, with 12 bases between them. This CDR3 region has 14 residues. Germline CDR1 SEHNR, CDR2 FQNEAQ (reference sequence). The CDR3 nucleotides read TGTGCCAGCAGCTTGGACAGTAAGGGTTCACCCCTCCACTTT. It specifies CASSLDSKGSPLHF. Looking up the rest from reference TRBV7-9 and TRBJ1-6 gives the full variable domain: DTGVSQNPRHKITKRGQNVTFRCDPISEHNRLYWYRQTLGQGPEFLTYFQNEAQLEKSRLLSDRFSAERPKGSFSTLEIQRTEQGDSAMYLCASSLDSKGSPLHFGNGTRLTVT.

This sequence joins TRBV7-9 and TRBJ1-2, with D uncertain. V was cut by 1 base and J by 4 bases, with 10 bases left in between. The CDR3 runs 14 residues. Germline loops: CDR1 SEHNR, CDR2 FQNEAQ (reference sequence). CDR3 in amino acids: CASSLDGRSYGYTF. The CDR3 coding sequence is TGTGCCAGCAGCTTAGATGGCAGGAGCTATGGCTACACCTTC.

The CDR3 loop reads CASSYSVRDRGLAYGYTF. CDR3 nucleotide sequence: TGTGCCAGCAGTTACTCGGTTCGAGACAGGGGTTTGGCCTATGGCTACACCTTC. J is TRBJ1-2 and V is TRBV6-5; 8 bases line up with TRBD1. The CDR3 length is 18 residues. V was pared by 0 bases and J by 4 bases, with 13 bases of the junction left unmatched. Germline lookup yields CDR1 MNHEY and CDR2 SVGAGI.

The table lists this clonotype with a few counts. The chain is built from TRBV12-3 or TRBV12-4 and TRBJ2-7; D is ambiguous. This CDR3 contains 13 residues. V was cut by 3 bases and J by 0 bases, with 6 bases left in between. CDR3 residues: CASSFTVSYEQYF. CDR3 DNA: TGTGCCAGCAGTTTCACGGTCTCCTACGAGCAGTACTTC.

Points on this clonotype: A read error may explain this, as a much larger clone is one base away. The chain combines TRBV5-1 with TRBJ2-3; TRBD2 matches at 8 bases. This CDR3 is built from 12 residues. Germline assignment: CDR1 SGHRS and CDR2 YFSETQ. The CDR3 DNA is TGCGCCAGCAGCCCAGCGGGAGATGCGCAGTATTTT. Translation: CASSPAGDAQYF.

The V call is TRBV6-5, the J call TRBJ1-5; possibly TRBD1 for D (5 bases). V was shortened by 4 bases and J by 6 bases, with 13 bases between the two germline ends. The CDR3 has 14 residues. CDR1 is MNHEY, CDR2 SVGAGI, per germline. CDR3 in amino acids: CASSSQASSQPQHF. CDR3 nucleotide sequence: TGTGCCAGCAGTTCACAGGCTTCGAGTCAGCCCCAGCATTTT.

The V call is TRBV7-6, the J call TRBJ1-2; tentative D call: TRBD1 (6 bases). CDR3 length equals 15 residues. Per germline, CDR1 SGHVS and CDR2 FNYEAQ. V lost 5 bases and J lost 4, with 17 bases in between. The CDR3 sequence: CASSAVPGDFYGYTF. CDR3 bases: TGTGCCAGCAGCGCCGTTCCAGGGGACTTCTATGGCTACACCTTC.

This rearrangement joins TRBV20-1 to TRBJ2-1; 8 bases match TRBD2. The CDR3 totals 13 residues. The V segment lost 5 bases and the J segment 7 bases; nucleotides outside the gene matches: 7. CDR1 is DFQATT and CDR2 is SNEGSKA in the germline V gene (reference sequence). CDR3 protein: CSAPPGGRNEQFF. The CDR3 DNA reads TGCAGTGCTCCCCCGGGAGGGAGGAATGAGCAGTTCTTC.

The rearrangement joins TRBV20-1 to TRBJ2-5, with D hard to call. CDR3 size: 12 residues. Trimming removed 0 bases at V and 5 bases at J, with 7 bases between. The germline V gene has CDR1 DFQATT and CDR2 SNEGSKA (reference sequence). CDR3 protein: CSARDGPETQYF. In nucleotides, the CDR3 is TGCAGTGCTAGAGATGGGCCGGAGACCCAGTACTTC.

The V gene is TRBV7-3, the J gene TRBJ2-7; a weak D match, TRBD2 (5 bases). The V gene lost 5 bases and the J gene lost 4 bases, with 12 bases spanning the gap. Germline V gives CDR1 SGHTA, CDR2 FQGTGA. The length of the CDR3 is 13 residues. This CDR3 is CASSPSRGYEQYF. The CDR3 DNA sequence: TGTGCCAGCAGCCCCTCACGGGGATACGAGCAGTACTTC.

The chain links TRBV20-1 to TRBJ2-1; 7 bases align to TRBD2. The germline V gene has CDR1 DFQATT and CDR2 SNEGSKA (reference sequence). The CDR3 runs 12 residues. V lost 3 bases to trimming and J lost 9 bases; unmatched junction nucleotides: 5. CDR3 in amino acids: CSASPSGIEQFF. In DNA form, the CDR3 reads TGCAGTGCTAGTCCCAGCGGGATTGAGCAGTTCTTC.

The chain carries TRBV20-1 and TRBJ2-3, with D possibly matching TRBD1 (5 bases). Germline CDR1 DFQATT, CDR2 SNEGSKA (reference sequence). Between the trimmed V and J ends, which lost 3 bases and 4 bases, there was a span of 20 bases. CDR3 length: 16 amino acids. CDR3 nucleotide sequence: TGCAGTGCTAGGGACCGGAACAGGCGATTGTCAGATACGCAGTATTTT. Its protein is CSARDRNRRLSDTQYF.

This clonotype was found a few times. V is TRBV4-2 and J is TRBJ2-7; 8 bases match TRBD2. After removal of 8 bases from V and 4 bases from J, the junction contained 13 bases not matched to a gene. The germline V gene has CDR1 LGHNA and CDR2 YNFKEQ. The CDR3 runs to 15 residues. CDR3 nucleotides: TGTGCCAGCGGGAGTCTGCTAGCGGGCCTATACGAGCAGTACTTC. Residues: CASGSLLAGLYEQYF.

For the CDR3, the DNA is TGCAGTGCTCCCCGGATTGGCCTAGCGGAGAAGCAGTTCTTC. This encodes CSAPRIGLAEKQFF. The rearrangement uses TRBV20-1 and TRBJ2-1, with 7 bases lining up with TRBD2. The CDR3 consists of 14 residues. V lost 5 bases and J lost 11; bases outside the gene matches: 15. The germline CDR1 and CDR2 sequences are DFQATT and SNEGSKA (reference sequence).

The chain uses TRBV5-1 and TRBJ2-1; TRBD2 agrees at 10 bases. This CDR3 comprises 13 residues. V was clipped by 4 bases and J by 15 bases; unmatched bases: 10. Looked up from germline, CDR1 is SGHRS and CDR2 is YFSETQ. The CDR3 sequence is CASSLGQTSGWFF. CDR3 coding DNA: TGCGCCAGCAGCCTAGGGCAGACTAGCGGGTGGTTCTTC.

In its sample, this clonotype was seen many times. The chain has TRBV4-1 and TRBJ2-4; perhaps TRBD1 as D (6 bases). The CDR3 consists of 16 residues. V shed 0 bases and J shed 7 bases, with 16 bases lying between them. In germline, CDR1 is MGHRA, CDR2 YSYEKL. DNA of the CDR3: TGCGCCAGCAGCCAAGATGTTGGACAGCGTATGAACATTCAGTACTTC. This translates into CASSQDVGQRMNIQYF.

This rearrangement joins TRBV20-1 to TRBJ2-7; 7 nucleotides match TRBD2. The CDR3 has 14 residues. V trimming: 1 base; J trimming: 0 bases; junction bases outside the gene matches: 3. Looked up from germline, CDR1 is DFQATT and CDR2 is SNEGSKA (reference sequence). CDR3 protein: CSARGGGVSYEQYF. The CDR3 bases are TGCAGTGCTAGAGGGGGGGGGGTCTCCTACGAGCAGTACTTC.

V is TRBV2 and J is TRBJ2-5; 8 nucleotides align to TRBD2. The better agreement between TRBJ2-7 and the DNA end casts doubt on the J call. Germline CDR1 SNHLY, CDR2 FYNNEI. The CDR3 contains 14 residues. CDR3 bases: TGTGCCAGCAGCGCCGGGAGGGGGGTCTACGAGCAGTACTTC. Protein sequence: CASSAGRGVYEQYF.

This clonotype came up a few times. V is TRBV14 and J is TRBJ2-1, with a possible D match to TRBD1 (5 bases). The V end was cut by 4 bases, the J end by 6 bases, with 13 bases between. The CDR3 runs to 14 residues. From germline, CDR1 is SGHDN and CDR2 FVKESK. The CDR3, as DNA: TGTGCCAGCAGCCGTCCCAGGGCCCTCAATGAGCAGTTCTTC. Protein product: CASSRPRALNEQFF.

This chain joins TRBV27 and TRBJ2-1; 9 bases line up with TRBD2. Trimming removed 5 bases from V and 7 bases from J; junction bases left unmatched: 12. This CDR3 contains 16 residues. Germline V gives CDR1 MNHEY, CDR2 SMNVEV (reference sequence). Here the CDR3 DNA reads TGTGCCAGCAGTCCCCTAAGTAGCGGGAGAAGGAATGAGCAGTTCTTC. Amino acid sequence: CASSPLSSGRRNEQFF.

The chain couples TRBV9 to TRBJ1-2; D remains ambiguous. Germline V gene lookup returns CDR1 SGDLS and CDR2 YYNGEE. V lost 7 bases and J 7 bases, leaving 17 bases between the germline ends. The CDR3 covers 13 residues. The CDR3 DNA reads as TGTGCCAGCCAACCAAATAACGGTCGTGGCTACACCTTC. Translation gives CASQPNNGRGYTF. Full variable domain (missing parts from reference TRBV9 and TRBJ1-2): DSGVTQTPKHLITATGQRVTLRCSPRSGDLSVYWYQQSLDQGLQFLIQYYNGEERAKGNILERFSAQQFPDLHSELNLSSLELGDSALYFCASQPNNGRGYTFGSGTRLTVV.

The rearrangement links TRBV6-6 to TRBJ2-6; the D is unclear. Germline V gene sequence: CDR1 MNHNY, CDR2 SVGAGI (reference sequence). This CDR3 has 12 amino acids. With 11 bases removed from V and 5 bases from J, the gap between germline ends came to 10 bases. CDR3 bases: TGTGCCGCCGCACCCTGGGCCAACGTCCTGACTTTC. This sequence encodes CAAAPWANVLTF.